The clone carrying this T cell receptor (beta chain) was found many times. The sample comes from a study of T-cell reconstitution after alpha-beta-depleted transplantation in children. Preparing the TCRbeta library involved the use of unique molecular identifiers. TCRdb reprocessed the PCR reads via MiXCR and lists one record per CDR3 protein. The sample lists about 200,000 distinct CDR3 sequences, more than 14% occurring once. Germline-derived CDR1 and CDR2 are SGDLS and YYNGEE. The CDR3 runs 14 residues. The ends were cut back, 3 bases at V and 7 bases at J, with 11 bases in the middle. The sequence came from a human donor who donated a stem cell graft to a child with acute lymphoblastic leukemia. V usage is TRBV9 and J usage is TRBJ1-6; D might be TRBD1 (6 bases). Sequencing used PBMCs from the stem cell graft donor, obtained from the stem cell graft. CDR3 coding DNA: TGTGCCAGCAGCGAATCGGACAGCAATTCACCCCTCCACTTT. It translates to CASSESDSNSPLHF. The complete variable domain, with remaining parts taken from reference TRBV9 and TRBJ1-6, reads DSGVTQTPKHLITATGQRVTLRCSPRSGDLSVYWYQQSLDQGLQFLIQYYNGEERAKGNILERFSAQQFPDLHSELNLSSLELGDSALYFCASSESDSNSPLHFGNGTRLTVT.